The 9 T cell receptor beta chains below all came from one sample that was sequenced in a study of vaccination effects on CD4 cells after COVID-19 (dated by TCRdb to between 2022 and 2023). The ViraFEST assay stimulated PBMC with viral peptide pools and then used TCR sequencing to identify antigen-specific CD4+ T cell clonotypes by expansion. After about 10 days of culture, CD4+ T cells were isolated with the EasySep CD4+ T cell isolation kit. Participants received two doses of either the BNT162b2 or the mRNA-1273 mRNA SARS-CoV-2 vaccine. Library preparation was by the immunoSEQ multiplex PCR assay. TCRdb carries this immuneACCESS record with in-frame sequences only. Its versions omit some clonotypes, under half of them owing to an unresolved V gene in the studies checked, with the rest unexplained. In this sample the table shows tens of thousands of clones, 55% to 85% of which occur a single time. The leading ten clones occupy around 1.2% of the sample.

The antigens of these receptors remain unknown. Specimen: CD4+ T cells from PBMCs cultured with HCoV-229E spike peptides, collected after COVID-19 vaccination. What this sample's cell subset or site label stands for: HCoV-229E spike overlapping peptide pool stimulation. These receptors were obtained from a human donor who received a COVID-19 vaccine.

CDR3 residues: CASTPRGGGIQETQYF. CDR3 DNA: TGTGCCAGTACCCCTCGGGGCGGGGGGATCCAAGAGACCCAGTACTTC. V is TRBV19 and J is TRBJ2-5, with 8 nucleotides matching TRBD2. CDR3 length: 16 amino acids. With V trimmed by 7 bases and J by 1 base, 11 bases remained unmatched. CDR1 and CDR2 (germline): LNHDA, SQIVND (reference sequence).

V usage is TRBV24-1 and J usage is TRBJ1-5, with 9 bases aligning to TRBD1. Germline CDR1 and CDR2: KGHDR and SFDVKD. V was clipped by 9 bases and J by 3 bases; unmatched bases: 8. This CDR3 has 15 residues. The CDR3 is CATARTGVDNQPQHF. DNA of the CDR3: TGTGCCACCGCAAGGACAGGGGTAGACAATCAGCCCCAGCATTTT.

The chain employs TRBV9 and TRBJ1-3, with D unresolved. The germline V gene has CDR1 SGDLS and CDR2 YYNGEE. CDR3 length equals 16 residues. The V end was cut by 0 bases, the J end by 1 base, with 11 bases between. Here the CDR3 DNA reads TGTGCCAGCAGCGTAGACAGTTTAGTTTCTGGAAACACCATATATTTT. Translated: CASSVDSLVSGNTIYF.

This clone was counted between two and nine times. The CDR3 is CASSNRQGSTDTQYF. The CDR3 nucleotides are TGTGCCAGCAGCAACAGACAGGGCAGCACAGATACGCAGTATTTT. The rearrangement joins TRBV5-4 to TRBJ2-3, with TRBD1 matching over 7 bases. CDR3 length: 15 residues. The V segment lost 4 bases and the J segment 0 bases; nucleotides outside the gene matches: 5. Germline loops: CDR1 SGHNT, CDR2 YYREEE (reference sequence).

The chain links TRBV18 to TRBJ2-7, with D unresolved. This CDR3 is built from 13 residues. The germline V gene encodes CDR1 KGHSH and CDR2 LQKENI. V gave up 4 bases and J gave up 7 bases, with 14 bases separating them. Here the CDR3 DNA reads TGTGCCAGCTCACTTCCGGGCTCCCGGGAGCAGTACGTC. This codes for CASSLPGSREQYV.

The V gene is TRBV20-1, the J gene TRBJ2-7, with no clear D. Germline CDR1 DFQATT, CDR2 SNEGSKA (reference sequence). With 7 bases removed from V and 6 bases from J, the gap between germline ends came to 13 bases. The CDR3 covers 11 residues. The CDR3 loop reads CSGATLAEQYV. The CDR3 DNA follows: TGCAGTGGCGCCACTTTGGCCGAGCAGTACGTC.

There are a few counts of this clone. J is TRBJ2-2 and V is TRBV5-6, with D maybe TRBD2 (6 bases). Germline V CDR1 and CDR2: SGHDT, YYEEEE. The ends were cut back, 2 bases at V and 7 bases at J, with 12 bases in the middle. The CDR3 loop spans 14 amino acids. This CDR3 is CASSFFGGDGELFF. In nucleotides, the CDR3 is TGTGCCAGCAGCTTTTTCGGCGGGGACGGGGAGCTGTTTTTT.

This chain connects TRBV6-1 to TRBJ1-1; unclear D gene. This CDR3 is 14 amino acids long. Looked up from germline, CDR1 is MNHNS and CDR2 is SASEGT. V lost 3 bases and J lost 6, with 14 bases in between. Here the CDR3 reads CASSDSLGSSEAFF. The CDR3 DNA follows: TGTGCCAGCAGTGATAGCCTAGGGTCCTCTGAAGCTTTCTTT.

The V and J genes are TRBV5-4 and TRBJ2-5; either TRBD1 or TRBD2 may supply D (7 bases each). V lost 3 bases, J lost 7 bases, and 13 bases lay in between. In germline, CDR1 is SGHNT, CDR2 YYREEE (reference sequence). This CDR3 is 13 amino acids long. For the CDR3, the DNA is TGTGCCAGCAGCTCCGACAGGGAGGGGACCCAGTACTTC. Its translation: CASSSDREGTQYF.